These T cell receptor beta chains were read from a single sample in a study of T cells in Graves' hyperthyroidism and ophthalmopathy. From the multiplex PCR reads, TCRdb called clonotypes with MiXCR, one entry per CDR3 protein. The sample has 550,000 to 700,000 distinct CDR3 sequences; about 45% are singletons. The sequenced sample was peripheral blood or thyroid tissue (not recorded which). These TCRs come from an adult woman with Graves' disease, either hyperthyroidism or ophthalmopathy (not recorded which). Both conserved end residues are part of each CDR3. The D gene is left open where the match is weak. Only some rows state a clone size, as once, few, many or a class for expanded clones.

J gene | V gene | clone size | D gene | CDR3 protein | CDR3 DNA
TRBJ2-2 | TRBV12-3/TRBV12-4 | NA | TRBD1 | CASRRSGQITGELFF | TGTGCCAGCAGACGATCGGGACAGATCACCGGGGAGCTGTTTTTT
TRBJ1-1 | TRBV7-2 | NA | NA | CASSFAHGNTEAFF | TGTGCCAGCAGCTTCGCCCACGGGAACACTGAAGCTTTCTTT
TRBJ2-6 | TRBV5-1 | many | TRBD2 | CASSLGRTSGSSGGANVLTF | TGCGCCAGCAGCCTCGGGCGGACTAGCGGGAGTTCGGGCGGGGCCAACGTCCTGACTTTC
TRBJ1-2 | TRBV6-6 | many | NA | CASSSSRADGYTF | TGTGCCAGCAGTTCCTCTCGGGCCGATGGCTACACCTTC
TRBJ1-1 | TRBV6-1 | many | NA | CANKEDGSRTEAFF | TGTGCCAATAAGGAGGACGGATCGAGGACTGAAGCTTTCTTT
TRBJ2-5 | TRBV5-8 | many | NA | CASSLGGARGQETQYF | TGTGCCAGCAGCTTGGGGGGGGCCAGGGGTCAAGAGACCCAGTACTTC
TRBJ2-2 | TRBV4-1 | NA | TRBD2 | CASSQEVRGLAALENTGELFF | TGCGCCAGCAGCCAAGAAGTACGTGGACTAGCGGCCCTTGAGAACACCGGGGAGCTGTTTTTT
TRBJ1-1 | TRBV20-1 | many | NA | CSARVNMNTEAFF | TGCAGTGCTAGAGTTAACATGAACACTGAAGCTTTCTTT
TRBJ1-2 | TRBV24-1 | NA | NA | CATVDHERNDYGYTF | TGTGCCACCGTTGACCATGAGAGGAATGACTATGGCTACACCTTC
TRBJ1-1 | TRBV13 | many | NA | CASSLDGGWNTEAFF | TGTGCCAGCAGCTTAGATGGGGGGTGGAACACTGAAGCTTTCTTT
TRBJ1-1 | TRBV5-1 | NA | TRBD1 | CASSPLPDRGRGEAFF | TGCGCCAGCAGCCCTTTACCCGACAGGGGGCGCGGTGAAGCTTTCTTT
TRBJ1-4 | TRBV11-1 | once | NA | CASSYRDGTNEKLFF | TGTGCCAGCAGCTACCGGGACGGCACTAATGAAAAACTGTTTTTT
TRBJ1-4 | TRBV20-1 | NA | NA | CSAHAGTEGEKLFF | TGCAGTGCACACGCCGGGACCGAGGGGGAAAAACTGTTTTTT
TRBJ1-4 | TRBV28 | NA | TRBD1 | CASSFTTGTEKLFF | TGTGCCAGCAGTTTCACGACAGGGACGGAAAAACTGTTTTTT
TRBJ1-5 | TRBV28 | many | NA | CASSPFLAQPQHF | TGTGCCAGCAGTCCTTTTTTGGCTCAGCCCCAGCATTTT
TRBJ1-4 | TRBV28 | NA | NA | CASTPGSSTNEKLFF | TGTGCCAGCACCCCGGGAAGTTCAACTAATGAAAAACTGTTTTTT
TRBJ1-5 | TRBV7-6 | NA | NA | CASSLDITNQPQHF | TGTGCCAGCAGCTTAGATATTACGAATCAGCCCCAGCATTTT
TRBJ1-2 | TRBV7-2 | many | NA | CASSLVGQTYGYTF | TGTGCCAGCAGCTTAGTAGGACAGACGTATGGCTACACCTTC
TRBJ2-5 | TRBV5-6 | NA | NA | CASSMARGGKETQYF | TGTGCCAGCAGCATGGCCAGGGGCGGAAAAGAGACCCAGTACTTC
TRBJ1-1 | TRBV7-9 | many | NA | CASSPPGVVNTEAFF | TGTGCCAGCAGTCCACCCGGAGTAGTGAACACTGAAGCTTTCTTT
TRBJ2-2 | TRBV25-1 | once | NA | CASFVSLTGELFF | TGTGCCAGCTTCGTCTCTCTCACCGGGGAGCTGTTTTTT
TRBJ1-6 | TRBV4-1 | many | NA | CASSPWRGNSPLHF | TGCGCCAGCAGCCCGTGGAGAGGGAATTCACCCCTCCACTTT
TRBJ1-1 | TRBV10-3 | NA | TRBD1 | CAISESGQGDTEAFF | TGTGCCATCAGTGAGTCCGGACAGGGTGACACTGAAGCTTTCTTT
TRBJ2-2 | TRBV5-1 | many | NA | CASSPWGNRANTGELFF | TGCGCCAGCAGCCCGTGGGGGAATCGAGCGAACACCGGGGAGCTGTTTTTT
TRBJ2-3 | TRBV6-1 | many | NA | CASSEAKGGTDTQYF | TGTGCCAGCAGTGAAGCTAAGGGCGGCACAGATACGCAGTATTTT
TRBJ1-1 | TRBV5-1 | NA | NA | CASSAGLGTEAFF | TGCGCCAGCAGCGCCGGGCTGGGCACTGAAGCTTTCTTT
TRBJ1-1 | TRBV20-1 | NA | NA | CSAQGVGRGSTEAFF | TGCAGTGCCCAAGGGGTAGGCAGGGGTAGCACTGAAGCTTTCTTT
TRBJ2-5 | TRBV24-1 | NA | TRBD1 | CATSDPRTGGGEPQYF | TGTGCCACCAGTGATCCGAGAACAGGGGGCGGTGAGCCCCAGTACTTC
TRBJ2-2 | TRBV3-1 | many | TRBD1 | CASGTGTNTGELFF | TGTGCCAGCGGGACAGGCACGAACACCGGGGAGCTGTTTTTT
TRBJ2-6 | TRBV9 | NA | TRBD1 | CASTQGAYSGANVLTF | TGTGCCAGCACCCAGGGGGCATACTCTGGGGCCAACGTCCTGACTTTC
TRBJ1-2 | TRBV5-1 | few | NA | CASSIRTGYDYTF | TGCGCCAGCAGCATCAGGACGGGCTATGACTACACCTTC
TRBJ2-7 | TRBV28 | few | NA | CASSPTRASYEQYF | TGTGCCAGCAGTCCCACTCGCGCTAGCTACGAGCAGTACTTC
TRBJ1-1 | TRBV6-5 | many | TRBD1 | CASTDGTGLGMNTEAFF | TGTGCCAGCACCGACGGGACAGGGTTGGGAATGAACACTGAAGCTTTCTTT
TRBJ1-1 | TRBV11-2 | many | TRBD1 | CASSWYRGVTEAFF | TGTGCCAGCAGCTGGTACAGGGGTGTCACTGAAGCTTTCTTT
TRBJ1-6 | TRBV6-5 | NA | NA | CASSYKGEQGSPLHF | TGTGCCAGCAGTTACAAAGGGGAACAGGGTTCACCCCTCCACTTT
TRBJ1-2 | TRBV10-3 | NA | NA | CAINAIGTF | TGTGCCATCAACGCCATAGGCACCTTC
TRBJ1-1 | TRBV28 | NA | NA | CASRAGTPYTEAFF | TGTGCCAGCAGGGCCGGGACGCCTTACACTGAAGCTTTCTTT
TRBJ2-2 | TRBV11-3 | many | TRBD2 | CASSLVGWGRGLAGDPGELFF | TGTGCCAGCAGCTTAGTAGGTTGGGGACGCGGACTAGCGGGAGACCCCGGGGAGCTGTTTTTT
TRBJ1-2 | TRBV27 | NA | NA | CASSTGRTSNYGYTF | TGTGCCAGCAGTACGGGACGGACTTCTAACTATGGCTACACCTTC
TRBJ2-3 | TRBV7-3 | NA | TRBD2 | CASSFVGGPTQYF | TGTGCCAGCAGCTTTGTGGGAGGGCCAACGCAGTATTTT
TRBJ1-1 | TRBV30 | few | NA | CAWSVLVTNTEAFF | TGTGCCTGGAGTGTACTGGTTACGAACACTGAAGCTTTCTTT
TRBJ1-5 | TRBV10-3 | NA | NA | CATTAGSGESTGWNQPQHF | TGTGCCACCACCGCGGGGAGCGGGGAGTCGACAGGATGGAATCAGCCCCAGCATTTT
TRBJ2-3 | TRBV5-1 | NA | NA | CASSPGPEGGDTQYF | TGCGCCAGCAGCCCCGGTCCCGAAGGGGGAGATACGCAGTATTTT
TRBJ1-2 | TRBV5-5 | many | NA | CASSQEGGYNYGYTF | TGTGCCAGCAGCCAGGAGGGGGGCTACAACTATGGCTACACCTTC
TRBJ2-5 | TRBV20-1 | many | NA | CSARATTQYF | TGCAGTGCTAGAGCGACGACCCAGTACTTC
TRBJ1-2 | TRBV24-1 | few | NA | CATSGLGPVGYGYTF | TGTGCCACCAGTGGCTTGGGGCCAGTGGGCTATGGCTACACCTTC
TRBJ2-7 | TRBV29-1 | NA | TRBD2 | CSVASGRGEQYF | TGCAGCGTCGCTAGCGGGAGAGGAGAGCAGTACTTC
TRBJ1-5 | TRBV2 | many | NA | CASVKEEGSQPQHF | TGTGCCAGCGTGAAGGAGGAGGGGAGTCAGCCCCAGCATTTT
TRBJ2-7 | TRBV5-1 | many | NA | CASSLRDANYEQYF | TGCGCCAGCAGCCTCCGGGACGCTAACTACGAGCAGTACTTC
TRBJ1-1 | TRBV27 | once | TRBD1 | CASGRTGGSKAFF | TGTGCCAGCGGTCGGACAGGGGGTAGCAAAGCTTTCTTT
TRBJ2-2 | TRBV20-1 | many | NA | CSARGVAGYGELFF | TGCAGTGCTAGAGGGGTCGCGGGGTATGGGGAGCTGTTTTTT
TRBJ1-5 | TRBV24-1 | NA | NA | CASSQQGIINQPQHF | TGTGCCAGCAGCCAACAGGGAATAATCAATCAGCCCCAGCATTTT
TRBJ2-7 | TRBV12-3/TRBV12-4 | once | NA | CASSRSSQPQHYEQYF | TGTGCCAGCAGCCGTAGTTCTCAGCCCCAGCACTACGAGCAGTACTTC
TRBJ2-5 | TRBV24-1 | NA | TRBD2 | CAIGGSGRETQYF | TGTGCCATAGGTGGAAGCGGGAGGGAGACCCAGTACTTC
TRBJ2-7 | TRBV19 | NA | NA | CASRKKGHKTYEQYF | TGTGCCAGTAGGAAAAAGGGACACAAGACCTACGAGCAGTACTTC
TRBJ2-7 | TRBV7-2 | NA | TRBD2 | CASSWRGTSGSGPPYKQYF | TGTGCCAGCAGTTGGAGGGGGACTAGCGGGAGCGGCCCCCCCTACAAGCAGTACTTC
TRBJ2-7 | TRBV5-1 | many | NA | CASSYRREQYF | TGCGCCAGCAGCTATAGGAGGGAGCAGTACTTC